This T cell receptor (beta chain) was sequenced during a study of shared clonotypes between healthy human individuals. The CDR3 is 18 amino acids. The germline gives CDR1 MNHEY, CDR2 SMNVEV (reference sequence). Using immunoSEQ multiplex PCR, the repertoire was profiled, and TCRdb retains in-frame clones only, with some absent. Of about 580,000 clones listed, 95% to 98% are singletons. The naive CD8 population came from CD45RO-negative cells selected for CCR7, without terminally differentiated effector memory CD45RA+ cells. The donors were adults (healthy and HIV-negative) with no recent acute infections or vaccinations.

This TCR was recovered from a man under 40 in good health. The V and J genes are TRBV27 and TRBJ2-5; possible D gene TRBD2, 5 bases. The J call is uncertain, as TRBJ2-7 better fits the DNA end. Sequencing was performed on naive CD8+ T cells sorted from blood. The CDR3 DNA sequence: TGTGCCAGCAGTTTAGCCGTGGGCGGGCGAATTAGCTCCTACGAGCAGTACTTC. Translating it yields CASSLAVGGRISSYEQYF.